This T cell receptor (beta chain) was recorded in a study of blood T cells in healthy people across ages. The second PCR ran about 6 to 11 cycles with a sample-barcoded 5' primer and J-beta primers. TCRdb re-called the 5' RACE reads with MiXCR, one entry per CDR3 protein. The sample has hundreds of thousands of distinct CDR3 sequences; roughly 56% are singletons. The CDR3 contains 14 residues. Per germline, CDR1 SGHAT and CDR2 FQNNGV. Per sample, extraction of total RNA gave at least 5.5 micrograms in every case. Whole-study findings and limits: Naive CD4+ cell counts and diversity both ran higher in long-lived than in aged donors. Per million T cells, TCR beta diversity dropped about linearly as age rose.

With regard to this clonotype: The antigen is undetermined.

Sequencing was carried out using blood. The chain has TRBV11-2 and TRBJ2-7; D might be TRBD1 or TRBD2, each matching 6 bases. Gene TRBJ2-1 matches the end of the DNA better, so the J call may be wrong. This sequence originates from a man aged 35-49 years in good health. Here the CDR3 DNA reads TGTGCCAGCAGGGGGGGCGGTCCAGGGAATGAGCAGTTCTTC. Protein sequence: CASRGGGPGNEQFF.